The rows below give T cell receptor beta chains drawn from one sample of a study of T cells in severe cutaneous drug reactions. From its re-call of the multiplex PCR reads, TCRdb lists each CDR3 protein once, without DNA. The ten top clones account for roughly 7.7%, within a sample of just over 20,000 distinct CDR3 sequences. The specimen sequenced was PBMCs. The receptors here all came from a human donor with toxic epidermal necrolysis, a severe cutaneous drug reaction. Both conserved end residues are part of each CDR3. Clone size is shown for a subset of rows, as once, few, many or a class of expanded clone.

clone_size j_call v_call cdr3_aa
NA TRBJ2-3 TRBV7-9 CASSARLAGGADTQYF
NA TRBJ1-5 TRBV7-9 CASSLTGGSPNQPQHF
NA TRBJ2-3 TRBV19 CASTTRGFADTQYF
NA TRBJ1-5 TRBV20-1 CSAPQGGANNQPQHF
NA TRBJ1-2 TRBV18 CASSPGGQGYTF
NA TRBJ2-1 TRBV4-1 CASSLAAGPQGEQFF
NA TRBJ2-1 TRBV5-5 CASSLWGLDNEQFF
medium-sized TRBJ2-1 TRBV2 CASRKGTSGDNEQFF
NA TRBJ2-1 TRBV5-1 CASSSISGYNEQFF
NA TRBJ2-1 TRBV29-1 CSVPTTAGVYNEQFF
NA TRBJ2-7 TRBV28 CASSPGLLYEQYF
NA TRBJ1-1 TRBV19 CASSPRQGFMAEAFF
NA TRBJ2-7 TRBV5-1 CASGSRRGSYEQYF
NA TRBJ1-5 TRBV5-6 CASSTRMTGEEEPQHF
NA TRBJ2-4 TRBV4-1 CASSQGRVEGKNIQYF
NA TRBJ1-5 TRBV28 CASRDSNQPQHF
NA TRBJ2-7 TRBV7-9 CASSFSLGLAGAGVYEQYF
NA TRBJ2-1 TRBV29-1 CSVEVSGGVRNEQFF
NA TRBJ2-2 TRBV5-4 CASSLDGSGELFF
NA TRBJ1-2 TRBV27 CASSPAPGIYGYTF
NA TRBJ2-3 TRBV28 CASSLSQGADTQYF
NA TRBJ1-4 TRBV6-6 CASSYNRDWANEKLFF
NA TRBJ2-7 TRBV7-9 CASSLGQRPYEQYF
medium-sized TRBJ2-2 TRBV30 CAWSVQAANTGELFF
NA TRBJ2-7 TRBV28 CASSWTGWDEQYF
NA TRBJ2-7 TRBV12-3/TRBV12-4 CASSDWTGGDYEQYF
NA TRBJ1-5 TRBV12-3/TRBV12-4 CASGNGINQPQHF
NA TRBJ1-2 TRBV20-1 CSAEARGRDRGYGYTF
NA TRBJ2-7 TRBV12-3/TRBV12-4 CASSLGLAYGQYF
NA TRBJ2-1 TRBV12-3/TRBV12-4 CASSGTSGFGEQFF
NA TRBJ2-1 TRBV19 CASSIRQPNSYNEQFF
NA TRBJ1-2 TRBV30 CASEGQGHGYTF
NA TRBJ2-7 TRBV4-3 CASSQLNSGAGLHEQYF
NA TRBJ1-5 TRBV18 CASSPGKGNQPQHF
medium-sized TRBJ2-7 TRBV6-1 CASSEYGTGALEQYF
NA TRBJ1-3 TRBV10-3 CAIGAGAQTGNTIYF
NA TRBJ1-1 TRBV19 CASSLGTGTEAFF
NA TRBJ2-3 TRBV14 CASSRHLGDTQYF
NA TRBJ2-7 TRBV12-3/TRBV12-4 CARGTGRDEQYF
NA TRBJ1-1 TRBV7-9 CASRDRGFDTEAFF
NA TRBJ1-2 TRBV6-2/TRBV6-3 CASRTGAPAGANYGYTF
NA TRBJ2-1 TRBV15 CSCGETYNEQFF
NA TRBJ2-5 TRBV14 CASSQDYGGRVQTQYF
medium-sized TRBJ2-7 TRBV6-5 CASSSGTSGSSYEQYF